This T cell receptor (beta chain) came from a study of blood T cell repertoires in COVID-19. Clones were sequenced by immunoSEQ multiplex PCR, and TCRdb holds only the in-frame ones, with some missing. The sample yields about 280,000 clones, about 89% seen once. This CDR3 is built from 15 residues. Germline V gene data show CDR1 as KGHDR and CDR2 as SFDVKD. Deletions cut 3 bases from V and 1 base from J, with 9 bases between. V gene TRBV24-1 combines with J gene TRBJ1-3; D is uncertain. This clonotype was obtained from a man aged 35 to 55 with active or convalescent COVID-19. The sequencing input was peripheral blood. This CDR3 is CATSDPAVSGNTIYF. Written as DNA, the CDR3 is TGTGCCACCAGTGATCCTGCGGTTTCTGGAAACACCATATATTTT.